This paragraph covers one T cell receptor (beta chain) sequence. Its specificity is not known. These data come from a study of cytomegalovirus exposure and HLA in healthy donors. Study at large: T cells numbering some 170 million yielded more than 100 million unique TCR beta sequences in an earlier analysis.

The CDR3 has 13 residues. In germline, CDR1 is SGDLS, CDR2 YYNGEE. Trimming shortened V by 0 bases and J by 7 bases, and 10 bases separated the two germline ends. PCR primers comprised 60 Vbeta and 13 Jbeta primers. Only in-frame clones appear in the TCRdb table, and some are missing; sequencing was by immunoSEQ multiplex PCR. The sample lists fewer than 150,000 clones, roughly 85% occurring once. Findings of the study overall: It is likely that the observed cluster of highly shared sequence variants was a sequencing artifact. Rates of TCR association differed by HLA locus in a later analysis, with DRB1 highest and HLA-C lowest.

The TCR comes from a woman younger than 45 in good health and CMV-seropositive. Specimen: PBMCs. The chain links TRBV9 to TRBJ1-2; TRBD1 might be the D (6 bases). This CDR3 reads CASSVAQGCGYTF. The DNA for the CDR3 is TGTGCCAGCAGCGTAGCTCAGGGGTGTGGCTACACCTTC.